Listed here are 30 T cell receptor beta chains from one sample, sequenced in a study of blood T cell repertoires in COVID-19. Sequencing used immunoSEQ multiplex PCR; TCRdb keeps in-frame clones, though not all of them. The sample records over 200,000 clones, around 87% being singletons. Sequenced: peripheral blood. These receptors were obtained from a woman in her 30s who had recovered from COVID-19.

Comments on this clone: Other DNA sequences of this sample code for an identical CDR3. The chain links TRBV5-1 to TRBJ2-1; 8 nucleotides line up with TRBD2. This CDR3 has 14 amino acids. V shed 5 bases, J shed 6 bases, and the junction held 7 bases outside the gene matches. Germline CDR1 and CDR2: SGHRS and YFSETQ. The CDR3 DNA reads as TGCGCCAGCAGTCTCAGCGGGGGAGCCAATGAGCAGTTCTTC. As protein: CASSLSGGANEQFF.

The CDR3 sequence is CASSQQTNPYEQYF. DNA for the CDR3: TGTGCCAGCAGCCAACAGACCAACCCCTACGAGCAGTACTTC. This chain joins TRBV5-5 and TRBJ2-7; D is ambiguous. Germline assignment: CDR1 SGHKS and CDR2 YYEKEE (reference sequence). This CDR3 has 14 amino acids. Trimming pared 4 bases from V and 2 bases from J, leaving 13 bases between.

J is TRBJ1-4 and V is TRBV12-3 or TRBV12-4; tentative D call: TRBD1 (6 bases). Between the trimmed V and J ends, which lost 3 bases and 10 bases, there was a span of 12 bases. The CDR3 extends over 13 amino acids. CDR3 nucleotides: TGTGCCAGCAGTTTGGCAGGGGATACAAAACTGTTTTTT. Translated: CASSLAGDTKLFF.

The chain joins TRBV6-6 to TRBJ1-6; D may be TRBD1 (6 bases). Trimming stripped 0 bases from V and 6 bases from J, with 9 bases between. This CDR3 has 15 residues. Germline lookup yields CDR1 MNHNY and CDR2 SVGAGI (reference sequence). CDR3 residues: CASSYSTGSNSPLHF. CDR3 DNA: TGTGCCAGCAGTTACTCCACAGGGTCTAATTCACCCCTCCACTTT.

Details on this clone: The identical CDR3 is also encoded by other nucleotide sequences in the sample. The J gene is TRBJ2-1, the V gene TRBV5-1; D unresolved. CDR3 length equals 14 residues. The V end was cut by 0 bases, the J end by 1 base, with 5 bases between. CDR1 is SGHRS and CDR2 is YFSETQ in the germline V gene. In DNA form, the CDR3 reads TGCGCCAGCAGCTTGGATAATTCCTACAATGAGCAGTTCTTC. Protein product: CASSLDNSYNEQFF. Supplemented by reference TRBV5-1 and TRBJ2-1, the full variable domain reads KAGVTQTPRYLIKTRGQQVTLSCSPISGHRSVSWYQQTPGQGLQFLFEYFSETQRNKGNFPGRFSGRQFSNSRSEMNVSTLELGDSALYLCASSLDNSYNEQFFGPGTRLTVL.

This rearrangement joins TRBV7-9 to TRBJ2-7; weak D call: TRBD1 (6 bases). Per the germline V gene, CDR1 is SEHNR and CDR2 is FQNEAQ (reference sequence). This CDR3 is 13 amino acids long. V was clipped by 5 bases and J by 3 bases, with 11 bases between them. CDR3 in DNA: TGTGCCAGCAGCGGGGGACACAACTACGAGCAGTACTTC. This gives the protein CASSGGHNYEQYF.

The rearrangement uses TRBV2 and TRBJ1-2; no reliable D call. The CDR3 is made up of 13 amino acids. Germline CDR1 and CDR2: SNHLY and FYNNEI. Between the trimmed V and J ends, which lost 9 bases and 3 bases, there was a span of 14 bases. CDR3 loop: CASLRQEDYGYTF. DNA for the CDR3: TGTGCCAGTCTTCGCCAGGAGGACTATGGCTACACCTTC.

Only one count was recorded for this clone. The V gene is TRBV4-1, the J gene TRBJ2-7, with a weak D call TRBD1 (5 bases). With 0 bases removed from V and 2 bases from J, the gap between germline ends came to 8 bases. The CDR3 extends over 14 amino acids. The germline CDR1 and CDR2 sequences are MGHRA and YSYEKL. CDR3 DNA: TGCGCCAGCAGCCAAGATCCGACAGCCTACGAGCAGTACTTC. It is translated as CASSQDPTAYEQYF.

The V gene is TRBV15, the J gene TRBJ1-1, with D tentatively TRBD1 (6 bases). The CDR3 contains 14 residues. V shed 3 bases and J shed 1 base, with 9 bases lying between them. Germline-derived CDR1 and CDR2 are LNHNV and YYDKDF (reference sequence). CDR3 coding DNA: TGTGCCACCAGCAGCAGACAGGAGAACACTGAAGCTTTCTTT. Translation gives CATSSRQENTEAFF.

The chain links TRBV4-2 to TRBJ2-3; TRBD2 matches 12 bases. Germline V gene lookup returns CDR1 LGHNA and CDR2 YNFKEQ. CDR3 length: 15 amino acids. With V trimmed by 5 bases and J by 5 bases, 5 bases remained unmatched. The CDR3 here is CASSGRGLAGDTQYF. CDR3 DNA sequence: TGTGCCAGCAGCGGAAGGGGACTAGCGGGAGATACGCAGTATTTT.

This sequence joins TRBV7-9 and TRBJ1-6; D call uncertain. V was pared by 4 bases and J by 7 bases, with 14 bases between. The CDR3 totals 15 residues. Germline CDR1 reads SEHNR; CDR2 reads FQNEAQ (reference sequence). The chain's CDR3 is CASSWGRGQNSPLHF. The CDR3 DNA is TGTGCCAGCAGCTGGGGTCGGGGTCAAAATTCACCCCTCCACTTT.

The rearrangement joins TRBV12-3 or TRBV12-4 to TRBJ1-4; D uncertain. The V end lost 7 bases, the J end lost 11 bases, and 14 bases lay between the germline ends. CDR3 size: 12 residues. CDR3 in amino acids: CASKDYRAKLFF. The CDR3 DNA follows: TGTGCCAGCAAGGACTATCGGGCGAAACTGTTTTTT.

This clone was seen a single time. J is TRBJ2-7 and V is TRBV5-1, with 11 positions matching TRBD1. This CDR3 has 17 residues. Trimming at V came to 4 bases and at J to 3 bases, leaving 12 bases not matched to a gene. Germline-derived CDR1 and CDR2 are SGHRS and YFSETQ. CDR3 residues: CASSIPGTGGWNYEQYF. CDR3 nucleotide sequence: TGCGCCAGCAGCATTCCCGGGACAGGGGGTTGGAACTACGAGCAGTACTTC.

This clone occurred once. This rearrangement joins TRBV4-2 to TRBJ1-2; D remains unclear. Trimming took off 0 bases at V and 5 bases at J, with 10 bases between the two ends. Germline V lookup: CDR1 LGHNA, CDR2 YNFKEQ. The CDR3 is made up of 14 amino acids. CDR3 amino acids: CASSQDPTLYGYTF. The CDR3 DNA follows: TGTGCCAGCAGCCAAGATCCTACCCTATATGGCTACACCTTC.

J is TRBJ2-1 and V is TRBV9, with TRBD2 as a possible D gene (7 bases). This CDR3 comprises 16 residues. With 0 bases removed from V and 4 bases from J, the gap between germline ends came to 14 bases. Germline loops: CDR1 SGDLS, CDR2 YYNGEE. CDR3 sequence: CASSVARAGAYNEQFF. CDR3 coding DNA: TGTGCCAGCAGCGTAGCTCGGGCGGGGGCTTACAATGAGCAGTTCTTC.

This chain joins TRBV7-9 and TRBJ2-5; D unresolved. The V end was cut by 6 bases, the J end by 0 bases, with 11 bases between. The CDR3 has 14 amino acids. Germline lookup yields CDR1 SEHNR and CDR2 FQNEAQ (reference sequence). The CDR3 sequence is CASRTTEYQETQYF. DNA of the CDR3: TGTGCCAGCAGGACCACAGAGTACCAAGAGACCCAGTACTTC.

The V and J genes are TRBV9 and TRBJ1-1; a possible D gene is TRBD1 (6 bases). CDR1 is SGDLS and CDR2 is YYNGEE in the germline V gene. The CDR3 contains 16 residues. V lost 3 bases to trimming and J lost 3 bases, with 18 bases between them. The CDR3 here is CASSADSPGVYTEAFF. The CDR3 DNA reads as TGTGCCAGCAGCGCGGACAGCCCCGGGGTGTACACTGAAGCTTTCTTT.

The chain couples TRBV5-8 to TRBJ2-6; 10 bases agree with TRBD2. After removal of 4 bases from V and 0 bases from J, the junction contained 7 bases not matched to a gene. Germline values: CDR1 SGHTS, CDR2 YDEGEE. The CDR3 is 18 residues long. CDR3 sequence reads: CASSGRTSGYSGANVLTF. The CDR3 DNA reads as TGTGCCAGCAGCGGGCGGACTAGCGGCTACTCTGGGGCCAACGTCCTGACTTTC.

The genes are TRBV19 and TRBJ2-7; 8 positions agree with TRBD1. Germline assignment: CDR1 LNHDA and CDR2 SQIVND (reference sequence). The J segment lost 1 base and the V segment lost 7 bases, leaving 6 bases of the junction unmatched. This CDR3 is 14 amino acids long. In DNA form, the CDR3 reads TGTGCCAGTACCTTGACAGGGGTGTCCTACGAGCAGTACTTC. It is translated as CASTLTGVSYEQYF.

The J gene is TRBJ2-2, the V gene TRBV5-1, with TRBD1 identical over 9 bases. CDR1 is SGHRS and CDR2 is YFSETQ in the germline V gene. The CDR3 is 16 amino acids. V gave up 2 bases and J gave up 3 bases; unmatched junction bases: 5. This chain's CDR3 is CASSFPQGADTGELFF. DNA for the CDR3: TGCGCCAGCAGCTTTCCACAGGGGGCGGACACCGGGGAGCTGTTTTTT.

The genes are TRBV2 and TRBJ2-1; TRBD2 agrees at 13 bases. The germline V gene has CDR1 SNHLY and CDR2 FYNNEI. CDR3 length equals 18 residues. V lost 3 bases, J lost 4 bases, and 9 bases stayed unmatched. The DNA of the CDR3 is TGTGCCAGCAGTGATGCCCGGACTAGCGGGGGCCAGTACAATGAGCAGTTCTTC. Amino acids: CASSDARTSGGQYNEQFF. The variable domain in full, completed from reference TRBV2 and TRBJ2-1, reads EPEVTQTPSHQVTQMGQEVILRCVPISNHLYFYWYRQILGQKVEFLVSFYNNEISEKSEIFDDQFSVERPDGSNFTLKIRSTKLEDSAMYFCASSDARTSGGQYNEQFFGPGTRLTVL.

The V and J genes are TRBV4-2 and TRBJ2-1; 12 nucleotides agree with TRBD2. CDR3 length: 19 residues. V trimming: 1 base; J trimming: 9 bases; junction bases outside the gene matches: 16. Germline-derived CDR1 and CDR2 are LGHNA and YNFKEQ. CDR3 sequence: CASSQVKLAGGSSSGEQFF. CDR3 DNA sequence: TGTGCCAGCAGCCAAGTAAAACTAGCGGGGGGCTCGTCCTCAGGTGAGCAGTTCTTC.

The genes are TRBV13 and TRBJ2-5; 10 nucleotides match TRBD1. The CDR3 is made up of 14 amino acids. Looked up from germline, CDR1 is PRHDT and CDR2 is FYEKMQ (reference sequence). V shed 6 bases, J shed 7 bases, and the junction held 8 bases outside the gene matches. This chain's CDR3 is CASSTTGGPGTQYF. The CDR3 DNA follows: TGTGCCAGCAGTACGACAGGGGGCCCTGGGACCCAGTACTTC.

The genes are TRBV7-6 and TRBJ2-3, with D hard to call. Germline V gene lookup returns CDR1 SGHVS and CDR2 FNYEAQ. With 2 bases removed from V and 2 bases from J, the gap between germline ends came to 11 bases. CDR3 length equals 15 residues. As DNA, the CDR3 is TGTGCCAGCAGCTTACGACTTCAAGCCACAGATACGCAGTATTTT. Amino acids: CASSLRLQATDTQYF.

On this clone: Other DNA sequences within the sample encode an identical CDR3. The V call is TRBV18, the J call TRBJ1-2, with 10 nucleotides matching TRBD1. V lost 3 bases to trimming and J lost 3 bases; unmatched junction nucleotides: 4. This CDR3 has 15 residues. The germline gives CDR1 KGHSH, CDR2 LQKENI. CDR3 region: CASSPGTGDYYGYTF. The CDR3 nucleotides are TGTGCCAGCTCACCCGGGACAGGGGATTACTATGGCTACACCTTC.

The V call is TRBV5-1, the J call TRBJ1-2; 11 nucleotides agree with TRBD1. Germline-derived CDR1 and CDR2 are SGHRS and YFSETQ. J lost 4 bases, V lost 4 bases, and 6 bases had no gene match. This CDR3 spans 15 amino acids. CDR3 nucleotide sequence: TGCGCCAGCAGCACCGGGACAGGGGGAGGCTATGGCTACACCTTC. Translation: CASSTGTGGGYGYTF.

This chain connects TRBV6-5 to TRBJ1-2; D unresolved. Germline V gene lookup returns CDR1 MNHEY and CDR2 SVGAGI. The CDR3 spans 15 residues. Trimming left V 0 bases short and J 1 base short, with 9 bases between. CDR3 residues: CASSYSAGSNYGYTF. The CDR3 nucleotides read TGTGCCAGCAGTTACTCGGCAGGAAGTAACTATGGCTACACCTTC.

The chain employs TRBV10-2 and TRBJ2-2; 10 bases are shared with TRBD1. Germline assignment: CDR1 WSHSY and CDR2 SAAADI. V trimming: 7 bases; J trimming: 7 bases; junction bases outside the gene matches: 9. This CDR3 region has 15 residues. The CDR3 is CASNDDRGQVGELFF. The CDR3 region has the DNA TGCGCCAGCAACGATGACAGGGGGCAAGTCGGGGAGCTGTTTTTT.

V gene TRBV15 combines with J gene TRBJ2-3; TRBD2 aligns across 8 bases. Trimming removed 6 bases from V and 3 bases from J; junction bases left unmatched: 17. The CDR3 totals 18 residues. Looked up from germline, CDR1 is LNHNV and CDR2 is YYDKDF (reference sequence). In DNA form, the CDR3 reads TGTGCCACCAGTCGAGGATTCGAAGCGGGGGATGGAACAGATACGCAGTATTTT. Protein: CATSRGFEAGDGTDTQYF.

The rearrangement joins TRBV19 to TRBJ2-7, with 8 bases identical to TRBD2. The CDR3 loop spans 13 amino acids. V dropped 5 bases and J dropped 3; count of bases not matched to a gene: 3. Germline V gene lookup returns CDR1 LNHDA and CDR2 SQIVND (reference sequence). As DNA, the CDR3 is TGTGCCAGTAGTCAACTAGCGGACTACGAGCAGTACTTC. This sequence encodes CASSQLADYEQYF.